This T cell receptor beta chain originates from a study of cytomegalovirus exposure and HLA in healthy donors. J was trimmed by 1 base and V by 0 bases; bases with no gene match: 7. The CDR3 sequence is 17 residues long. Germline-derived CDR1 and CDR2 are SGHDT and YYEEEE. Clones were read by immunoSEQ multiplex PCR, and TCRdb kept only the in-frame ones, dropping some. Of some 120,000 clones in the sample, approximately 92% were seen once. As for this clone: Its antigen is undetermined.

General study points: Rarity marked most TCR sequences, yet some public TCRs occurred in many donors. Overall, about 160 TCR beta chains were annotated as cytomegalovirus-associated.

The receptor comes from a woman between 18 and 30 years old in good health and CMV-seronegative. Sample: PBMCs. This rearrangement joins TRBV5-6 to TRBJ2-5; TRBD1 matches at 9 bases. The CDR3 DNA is TGTGCCAGCAGCTTGGGGATCCGGGACAGGGTCCAAGAGACCCAGTACTTC. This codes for CASSLGIRDRVQETQYF.